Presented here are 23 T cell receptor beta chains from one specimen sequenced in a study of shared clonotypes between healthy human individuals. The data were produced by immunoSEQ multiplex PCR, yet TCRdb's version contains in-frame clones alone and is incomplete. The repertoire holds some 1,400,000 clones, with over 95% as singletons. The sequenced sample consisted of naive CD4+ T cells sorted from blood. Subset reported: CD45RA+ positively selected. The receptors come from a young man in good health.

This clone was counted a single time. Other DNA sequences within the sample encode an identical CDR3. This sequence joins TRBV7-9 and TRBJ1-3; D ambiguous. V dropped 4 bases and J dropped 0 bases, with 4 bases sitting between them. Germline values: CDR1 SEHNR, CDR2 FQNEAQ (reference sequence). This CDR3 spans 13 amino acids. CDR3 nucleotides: TGTGCCAGCAGCTCGAGCTCTGGAAACACCATATATTTT. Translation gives CASSSSSGNTIYF. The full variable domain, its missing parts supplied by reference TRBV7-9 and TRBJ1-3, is DTGVSQNPRHKITKRGQNVTFRCDPISEHNRLYWYRQTLGQGPEFLTYFQNEAQLEKSRLLSDRFSAERPKGSFSTLEIQRTEQGDSAMYLCASSSSSGNTIYFGEGSWLTVV.

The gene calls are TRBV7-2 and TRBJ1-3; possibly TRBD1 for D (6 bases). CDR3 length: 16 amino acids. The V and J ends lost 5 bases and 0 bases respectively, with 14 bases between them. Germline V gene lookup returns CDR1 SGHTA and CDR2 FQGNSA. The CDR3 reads CASSREGDLSGNTIYF. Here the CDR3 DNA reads TGTGCCAGCAGCCGGGAGGGGGATCTCTCTGGAAACACCATATATTTT. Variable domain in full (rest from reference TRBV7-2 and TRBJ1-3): GAGVSQSPSNKVTEKGKDVELRCDPISGHTALYWYRQSLGQGLEFLIYFQGNSAPDKSGLPSDRFSAERTGGSVSTLTIQRTQQEDSAVYLCASSREGDLSGNTIYFGEGSWLTVV.

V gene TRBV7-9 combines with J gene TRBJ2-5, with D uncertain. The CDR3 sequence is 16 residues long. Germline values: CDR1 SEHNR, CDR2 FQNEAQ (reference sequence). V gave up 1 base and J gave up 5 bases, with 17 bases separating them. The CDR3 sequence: CASSLGSSGPTETQYF. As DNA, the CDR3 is TGTGCCAGCAGCTTAGGATCCAGTGGCCCGACGGAGACCCAGTACTTC. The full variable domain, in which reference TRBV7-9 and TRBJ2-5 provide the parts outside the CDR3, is DTGVSQNPRHKITKRGQNVTFRCDPISEHNRLYWYRQTLGQGPEFLTYFQNEAQLEKSRLLSDRFSAERPKGSFSTLEIQRTEQGDSAMYLCASSLGSSGPTETQYFGPGTRLLVL.

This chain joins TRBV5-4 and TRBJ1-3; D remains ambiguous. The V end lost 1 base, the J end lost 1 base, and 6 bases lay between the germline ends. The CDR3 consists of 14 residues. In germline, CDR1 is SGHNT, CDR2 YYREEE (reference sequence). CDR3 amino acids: CASSLSRSGNTIYF. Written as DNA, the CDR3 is TGTGCCAGCAGCTTGAGCCGATCTGGAAACACCATATATTTT.

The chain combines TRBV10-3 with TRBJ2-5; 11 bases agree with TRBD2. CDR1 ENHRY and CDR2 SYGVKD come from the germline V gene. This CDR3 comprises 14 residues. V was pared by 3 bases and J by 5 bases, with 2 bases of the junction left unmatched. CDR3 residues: CAISELAGAETQYF. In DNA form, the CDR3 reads TGTGCCATCAGTGAACTAGCGGGAGCTGAGACCCAGTACTTC.

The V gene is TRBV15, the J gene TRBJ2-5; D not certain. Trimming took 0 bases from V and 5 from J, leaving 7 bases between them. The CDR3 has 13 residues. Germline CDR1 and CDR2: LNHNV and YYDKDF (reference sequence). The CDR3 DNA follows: TGTGCCACCAGCAGAGATCTAGTGGAGACCCAGTACTTC. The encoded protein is CATSRDLVETQYF.

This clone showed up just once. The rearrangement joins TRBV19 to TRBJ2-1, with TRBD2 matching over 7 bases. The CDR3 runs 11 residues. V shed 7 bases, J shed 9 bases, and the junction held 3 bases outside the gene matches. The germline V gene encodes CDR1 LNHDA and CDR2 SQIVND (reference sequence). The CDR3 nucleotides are TGTGCCAGTAAGCGGGGTGGTGAGCAGTTCTTC. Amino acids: CASKRGGEQFF.

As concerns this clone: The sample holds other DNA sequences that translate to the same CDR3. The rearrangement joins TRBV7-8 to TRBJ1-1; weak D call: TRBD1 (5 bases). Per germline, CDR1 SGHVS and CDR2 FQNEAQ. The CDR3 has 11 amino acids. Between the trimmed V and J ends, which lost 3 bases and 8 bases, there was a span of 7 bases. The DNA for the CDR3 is TGTGCCAGCAGCTTGGGGGGAGAAGCTTTCTTT. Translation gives CASSLGGEAFF.

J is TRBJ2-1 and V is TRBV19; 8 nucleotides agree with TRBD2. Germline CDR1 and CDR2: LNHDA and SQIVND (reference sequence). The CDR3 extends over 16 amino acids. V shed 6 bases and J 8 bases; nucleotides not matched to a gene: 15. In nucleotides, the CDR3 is TGTGCCAGTAGGGATACCGGGACTAGGGGAAGCGATGAGCAGTTCTTC. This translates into CASRDTGTRGSDEQFF.

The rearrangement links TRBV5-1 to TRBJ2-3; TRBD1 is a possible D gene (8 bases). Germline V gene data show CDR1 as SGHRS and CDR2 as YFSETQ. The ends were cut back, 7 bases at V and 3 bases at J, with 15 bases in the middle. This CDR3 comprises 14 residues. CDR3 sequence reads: CASRTGRGTDTQYF. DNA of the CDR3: TGCGCCAGCCGGACAGGGAGGGGAACAGATACGCAGTATTTT.

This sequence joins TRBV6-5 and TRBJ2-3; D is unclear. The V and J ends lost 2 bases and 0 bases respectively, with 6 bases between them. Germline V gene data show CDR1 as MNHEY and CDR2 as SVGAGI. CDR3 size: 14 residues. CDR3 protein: CASSYKTSTDTQYF. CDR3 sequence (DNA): TGTGCCAGCAGTTACAAAACTAGCACAGATACGCAGTATTTT.

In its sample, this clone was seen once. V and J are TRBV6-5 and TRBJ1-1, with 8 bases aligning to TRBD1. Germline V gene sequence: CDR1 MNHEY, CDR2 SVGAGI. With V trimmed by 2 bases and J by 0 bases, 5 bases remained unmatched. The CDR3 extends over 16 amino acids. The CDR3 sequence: CASSYGTGTLNTEAFF. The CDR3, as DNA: TGTGCCAGCAGTTACGGGACAGGTACTTTGAACACTGAAGCTTTCTTT.

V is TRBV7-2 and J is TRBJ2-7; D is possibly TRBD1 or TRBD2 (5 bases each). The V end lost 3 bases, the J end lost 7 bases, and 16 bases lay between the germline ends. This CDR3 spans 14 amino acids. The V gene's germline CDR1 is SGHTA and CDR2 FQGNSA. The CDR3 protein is CASSFRRLGEEQYF. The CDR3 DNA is TGTGCCAGCAGCTTTCGTAGGCTAGGGGAGGAGCAGTACTTC. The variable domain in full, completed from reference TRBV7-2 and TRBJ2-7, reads GAGVSQSPSNKVTEKGKDVELRCDPISGHTALYWYRQSLGQGLEFLIYFQGNSAPDKSGLPSDRFSAERTGGSVSTLTIQRTQQEDSAVYLCASSFRRLGEEQYFGPGTRLTVT.

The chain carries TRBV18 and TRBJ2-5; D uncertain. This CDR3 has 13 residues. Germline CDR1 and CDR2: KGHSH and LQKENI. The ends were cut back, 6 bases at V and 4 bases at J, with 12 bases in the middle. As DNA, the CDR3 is TGTGCCAGCTCGTCGGCCCTTTCAGAGACCCAGTACTTC. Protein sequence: CASSSALSETQYF.

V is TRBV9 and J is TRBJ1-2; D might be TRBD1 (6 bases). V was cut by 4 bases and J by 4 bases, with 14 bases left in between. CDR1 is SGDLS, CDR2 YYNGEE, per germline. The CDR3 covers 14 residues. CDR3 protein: CASSLRTDGYGYTF. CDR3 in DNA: TGTGCCAGCAGCTTACGGACAGACGGCTATGGCTACACCTTC. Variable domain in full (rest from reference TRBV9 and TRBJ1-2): DSGVTQTPKHLITATGQRVTLRCSPRSGDLSVYWYQQSLDQGLQFLIQYYNGEERAKGNILERFSAQQFPDLHSELNLSSLELGDSALYFCASSLRTDGYGYTFGSGTRLTVV.

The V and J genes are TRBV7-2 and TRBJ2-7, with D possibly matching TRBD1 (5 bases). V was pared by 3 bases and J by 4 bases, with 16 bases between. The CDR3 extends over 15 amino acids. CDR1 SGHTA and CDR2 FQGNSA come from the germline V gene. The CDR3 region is CASSLYRRWGYEQYF. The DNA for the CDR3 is TGTGCCAGCAGCTTGTACAGGCGTTGGGGTTACGAGCAGTACTTC.

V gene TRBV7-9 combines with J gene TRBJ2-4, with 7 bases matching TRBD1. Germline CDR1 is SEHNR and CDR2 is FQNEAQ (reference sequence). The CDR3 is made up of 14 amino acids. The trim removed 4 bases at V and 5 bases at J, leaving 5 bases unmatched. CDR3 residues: CASSWTGSENIQYF. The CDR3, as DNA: TGTGCCAGCAGCTGGACAGGTAGCGAAAACATTCAGTACTTC.

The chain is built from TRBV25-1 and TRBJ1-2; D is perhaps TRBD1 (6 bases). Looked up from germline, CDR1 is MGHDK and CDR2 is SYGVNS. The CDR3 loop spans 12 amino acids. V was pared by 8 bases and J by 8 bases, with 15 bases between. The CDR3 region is CASSVGARGYTF. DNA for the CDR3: TGTGCCAGCTCCGTGGGGGCTCGCGGCTACACCTTC.

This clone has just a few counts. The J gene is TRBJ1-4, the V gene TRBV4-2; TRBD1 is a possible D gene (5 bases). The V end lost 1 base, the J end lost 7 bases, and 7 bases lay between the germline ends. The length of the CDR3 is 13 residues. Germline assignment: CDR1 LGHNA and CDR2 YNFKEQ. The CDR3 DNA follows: TGTGCCAGCAGCCAAGGGGGGGGTGAAAAACTGTTTTTT. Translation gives CASSQGGGEKLFF.

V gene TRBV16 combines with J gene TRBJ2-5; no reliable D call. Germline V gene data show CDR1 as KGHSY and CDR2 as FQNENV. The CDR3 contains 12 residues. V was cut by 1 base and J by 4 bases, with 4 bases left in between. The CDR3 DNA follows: TGTGCCAGCAGCCAATATCGAGAGACCCAGTACTTC. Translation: CASSQYRETQYF.

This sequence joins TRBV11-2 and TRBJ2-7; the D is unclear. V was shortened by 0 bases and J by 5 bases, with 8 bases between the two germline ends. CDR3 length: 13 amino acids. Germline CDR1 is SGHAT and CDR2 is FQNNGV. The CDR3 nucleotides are TGTGCCAGCAGCTTAGATCTAAGCGACGAGCAGTACTTC. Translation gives CASSLDLSDEQYF.

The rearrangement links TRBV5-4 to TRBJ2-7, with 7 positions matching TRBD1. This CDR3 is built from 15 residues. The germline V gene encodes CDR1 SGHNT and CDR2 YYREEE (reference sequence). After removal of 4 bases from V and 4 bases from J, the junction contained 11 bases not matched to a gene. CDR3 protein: CASSHGRTGLYEQYF. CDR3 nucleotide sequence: TGTGCCAGCAGCCACGGCCGGACAGGACTTTACGAGCAGTACTTC. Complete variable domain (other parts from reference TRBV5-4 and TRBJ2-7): ETGVTQSPTHLIKTRGQQVTLRCSSQSGHNTVSWYQQALGQGPQFIFQYYREEENGRGNFPPRFSGLQFPNYSSELNVNALELDDSALYLCASSHGRTGLYEQYFGPGTRLTVT.

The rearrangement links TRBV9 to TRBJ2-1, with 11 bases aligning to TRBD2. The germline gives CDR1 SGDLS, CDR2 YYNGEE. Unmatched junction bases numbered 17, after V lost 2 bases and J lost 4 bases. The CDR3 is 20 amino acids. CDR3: CASSVRGEGTSGFVYNEQFF. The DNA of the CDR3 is TGTGCCAGCAGCGTCAGGGGAGAAGGGACTAGCGGTTTTGTTTACAATGAGCAGTTCTTC.